The present TCR beta chain was sequenced within a study of blood T cells in healthy people across ages. A J-beta primer mix and a sample-barcoded 5' primer were used in a second PCR of about 7 to 12 cycles. A single record per CDR3 protein comes from TCRdb applying MiXCR to the 5' RACE reads. The sample yields 800,000 to 900,000 distinct CDR3 sequences, 60% to 80% seen once. Germline CDR1 is DFQATT and CDR2 is SNEGSKA (reference sequence). V lost 6 bases and J 0 bases, leaving 14 bases between the germline ends. This CDR3 is 14 amino acids long. The people who gave samples were healthy Caucasians from Russia, aged roughly 6 to 90.

This rearrangement joins TRBV20-1 to TRBJ2-5, with D possibly matching TRBD2 (5 bases). This TCR was recovered from a man between 25 and 39 years old in good health. Sequenced input: blood. The CDR3 region is CSASVAPNQETQYF. CDR3 sequence (DNA): TGCAGTGCCTCTGTAGCGCCGAACCAAGAGACCCAGTACTTC.